This T cell receptor (beta chain) was captured by sequencing in a study of T cells after yellow fever vaccination. Per the germline V gene, CDR1 is KGHSH and CDR2 is LQKENI. The CDR3 covers 17 residues. The V end was cut by 1 base, the J end by 0 bases, with 13 bases between. This clonotype was counted many times. Antigen specificity is unknown. Study results and limitations: Most primary-vaccination clones recurred post-booster (under 98% CD4, over 70% CD8). Repertoires obtained by FACS sorting could include abundant clonotypes that entered as contaminants from the bulk population. A limited proportion of clonotypes was detected within both the CD4 and CD8 compartments.

TCRdb recomputed calls from the 5' RACE reads with MiXCR, one row per CDR3 protein. The repertoire includes over 110,000 distinct CDR3 sequences, more than 6% of them detected once, and less than 0.85% sits in the top ten. The sample consisted of CD4+ T cells sorted from PBMCs, taken 5 days after the yellow fever booster vaccination. The chain couples TRBV18 to TRBJ2-1; D call uncertain. The clonotype originates from a man aged 30-40 years who received the YFV17D yellow fever vaccine. The CDR3 bases are TGTGCCAGCTCACCACTTGACCAGAGGAGCTCCTACAATGAGCAGTTCTTC. Protein product: CASSPLDQRSSYNEQFF.